Listed below are T cell receptor beta chains from one sample, sequenced in a study of cytomegalovirus exposure and HLA in healthy donors. Sequencing was performed with immunoSEQ multiplex PCR; in TCRdb, only in-frame clones are kept and a portion is missing. The repertoire holds approximately 160,000 clones, over 75% seen once, with roughly 0.69% in the top ten. The sample taken for sequencing was PBMCs. These receptors came from a male donor in good health and CMV-seronegative. The CDR3 runs from the conserved cysteine through the conserved F or W. The D gene is left open where the match is weak. Clone size is given for some rows only: seen once, a few or many times, or a class if the clone is expanded.

>.|.|TRBV7-9|TRBJ2-7
CASSLVAGSYEQYF
TGTGCCAGCAGCTTAGTTGCCGGCTCCTACGAGCAGTACTTC
>.|.|TRBV30|TRBJ1-4
CAWSEGLNGLNEKLFF
TGTGCCTGGAGCGAGGGACTAAACGGACTTAATGAAAAACTGTTTTTT
>once|.|TRBV5-1|TRBJ1-1
CASTKEMNTEAFF
TGCGCCAGCACGAAAGAGATGAACACTGAAGCTTTCTTT
>.|.|TRBV6-5|TRBJ2-2
CASSSRAGELFF
TGTGCCAGCAGTTCGAGGGCCGGGGAGCTGTTTTTT
>once|TRBD2|TRBV9|TRBJ2-3
CASSIRAGGRADTQYF
TGTGCCAGCAGCATAAGAGCGGGGGGGCGCGCAGATACGCAGTATTTT
>.|.|TRBV27|TRBJ1-5
CASSLLNSTPQPQHF
TGTGCCAGCAGCCTCCTCAACAGTACGCCCCAGCCCCAGCATTTT
>.|TRBD1|TRBV6-1|TRBJ1-2
CASKKGAHGYTF
TGTGCCAGCAAAAAGGGGGCGCATGGCTACACCTTC
>few|.|TRBV5-4|TRBJ2-2
CASSFPRGKNTGELFF
TGTGCCAGCAGCTTTCCCCGGGGGAAGAACACCGGGGAGCTGTTTTTT
>.|TRBD2|TRBV7-3|TRBJ2-1
CASSPLAGVYNEQFF
TGTGCCAGCAGCCCGCTAGCGGGGGTTTACAATGAGCAGTTCTTC
>once|.|TRBV7-2|TRBJ1-5
CASSLARDIHQPQHF
TGTGCCAGCAGCTTAGCCCGGGACATACATCAGCCCCAGCATTTT
>.|.|TRBV9|TRBJ2-1
CASSVGWRANLGNEQFF
TGTGCCAGCAGCGTAGGGTGGAGGGCCAATCTCGGCAATGAGCAGTTCTTC
>few|.|TRBV6-1|TRBJ2-7
CASSVGAGEQYF
TGTGCCAGCAGTGTCGGGGCGGGGGAGCAGTACTTC
>.|TRBD1|TRBV7-3|TRBJ2-7
CASSLLGGGYEQYF
TGTGCCAGCAGCTTATTAGGGGGCGGTTACGAGCAGTACTTC
>.|.|TRBV21-1|TRBJ1-1
CASRRRGSLGNTEAFF
TGTGCCAGCAGACGTCGAGGGTCCCTGGGCAACACTGAAGCTTTCTTT
>.|.|TRBV9|TRBJ2-1
CASSIRAGVDEQFF
TGTGCCAGCAGCATCCGGGCCGGGGTGGATGAGCAGTTCTTC
>.|.|TRBV18|TRBJ2-7
CASSPGPAVAYEQYF
TGTGCCAGCTCACCAGGGCCAGCAGTGGCCTACGAGCAGTACTTC
>.|.|TRBV19|TRBJ2-1
CASSTTSSYNEQFF
TGTGCCAGTAGTACCACCAGCTCCTACAATGAGCAGTTCTTC
>.|TRBD2|TRBV27|TRBJ2-3
CASRLRSGLALSTDTQYF
TGTGCCAGCAGGTTACGGTCGGGACTAGCGCTCAGCACAGATACGCAGTATTTT